These T cell receptor beta chains were read from a single sample in a study of shared clonotypes between healthy human individuals. Libraries were prepared by immunoSEQ multiplex PCR; TCRdb keeps only in-frame clonotypes and omits some of them. The data contain over 400,000 clones, 65% to 85% of them seen just once; the ten biggest clones take up 9.5% to 15%. What was sequenced was PBMCs. The receptors originated from a woman in her 40s in good health. Some clones in this sample may be carry-over from other donors' samples. CDR3s include the opening cysteine and the closing phenylalanine or tryptophan. A D gene is named only where the DNA matches it firmly. Clone size is not always given. Where it is, it says once, few, many or a class for expanded clones.

clone_size	j_call	v_call	d_call	cdr3_aa	cdr3_nt
-	TRBJ2-5	TRBV27	TRBD2	CASSSPRGAGGDRETQYF	TGTGCCAGCAGCTCCCCCAGGGGAGCGGGAGGGGATAGAGAGACCCAGTACTTC
-	TRBJ2-7	TRBV5-4	-	CASSPSGGAAPYEQYF	TGTGCCAGCAGCCCCTCAGGTGGAGCGGCCCCCTACGAGCAGTACTTC
few	TRBJ2-7	TRBV7-2	TRBD1	CASSRTGGEQYF	TGTGCCAGCAGCAGGACAGGCGGCGAGCAGTACTTC
-	TRBJ2-7	TRBV18	-	CASSPRQGLTYEQYF	TGTGCCAGCTCACCTAGACAGGGACTTACCTACGAGCAGTACTTC
-	TRBJ2-2	TRBV25-1	-	CASSDAFAGELFF	TGTGCCAGCAGTGATGCCTTCGCCGGGGAGCTGTTTTTT
few	TRBJ1-2	TRBV28	-	CASRTRDSKGDGYTF	TGTGCCAGCAGGACCCGGGACTCCAAAGGCGATGGCTACACCTTC
-	TRBJ1-2	TRBV6-5	-	CASSRDRLNYGYTF	TGTGCCAGCAGTCGGGACCGCTTAAACTATGGCTACACCTTC
-	TRBJ1-2	TRBV4-3	-	CASSQALSANYGYTF	TGCGCCAGCAGCCAAGCATTAAGCGCTAACTATGGCTACACCTTC
once	TRBJ2-7	TRBV9	-	CASSVEGTGSYEQYF	TGTGCCAGCAGCGTAGAAGGGACTGGAAGCTACGAGCAGTACTTC
-	TRBJ2-1	TRBV18	-	CASSPPAGANEQFF	TGTGCCAGCTCACCACCGGCGGGGGCCAATGAGCAGTTCTTC
-	TRBJ2-2	TRBV27	TRBD2	CASSFPGGRFGELFF	TGTGCCAGCAGTTTTCCCGGGGGGAGATTTGGGGAGCTGTTTTTT
few	TRBJ1-5	TRBV5-4	TRBD1	CASSHRDSRNQPQHF	TGTGCCAGCAGCCACCGGGACAGTCGCAATCAGCCCCAGCATTTT
-	TRBJ2-2	TRBV5-6	-	CASSLGSGTRGTGELFF	TGTGCCAGCAGCTTGGGGAGCGGGACCAGGGGAACCGGGGAGCTGTTTTTT
-	TRBJ2-7	TRBV19	-	CASSIGRASYEQYF	TGTGCCAGTAGTATCGGACGAGCCTCCTACGAGCAGTACTTC
-	TRBJ2-7	TRBV6-4	-	CASSVYQPSYEQYF	TGTGCCAGCAGTGTCTACCAACCTTCCTACGAGCAGTACTTC
-	TRBJ2-5	TRBV15	-	CATSSRTWETQYF	TGTGCCACCAGCTCCAGGACTTGGGAGACCCAGTACTTC
once	TRBJ1-1	TRBV7-9	TRBD1	CASSPRTLLRGATEAFF	TGTGCCAGCAGCCCAAGGACGCTTCTCAGGGGGGCCACTGAAGCTTTCTTT
-	TRBJ2-7	TRBV5-1	-	CASSAVGLDEQYF	TGCGCCAGCAGCGCCGTCGGGCTCGACGAGCAGTACTTC
once	TRBJ1-4	TRBV21-1	-	CASAKMGERNNEKLFF	TGTGCCAGCGCAAAAATGGGAGAACGAAATAATGAAAAACTGTTTTTT
many	TRBJ2-3	TRBV6-6	-	CASSYSESTDTQYF	TGTGCCAGCAGTTACTCGGAGAGCACAGATACGCAGTATTTT
-	TRBJ2-7	TRBV28	-	CASSARLAYEQYF	TGTGCCAGCAGTGCCCGACTAGCCTACGAGCAGTACTTC
-	TRBJ2-7	TRBV7-8	-	CASSLTPTYYEQYF	TGTGCCAGCAGCTTAACCCCGACATACTACGAGCAGTACTTC
few	TRBJ2-1	TRBV2	TRBD2	CASSRLAGYNEQFF	TGTGCCAGCAGTCGACTAGCGGGTTACAATGAGCAGTTCTTC
-	TRBJ1-4	TRBV2	-	CASSQDREKLFF	TGTGCCAGCAGTCAGGACAGAGAAAAACTGTTTTTT
-	TRBJ2-3	TRBV2	-	CASSEVGSGADTQYF	TGTGCCAGCAGTGAGGTGGGGAGTGGGGCAGATACGCAGTATTTT
few	TRBJ2-1	TRBV5-4	TRBD2	CASSSSGNRGNEQFF	TGTGCCAGCAGCTCTAGCGGGAACAGGGGCAATGAGCAGTTCTTC
-	TRBJ2-7	TRBV10-2	TRBD2	CASRLAGPYEQYF	TGCGCCAGCCGACTAGCGGGCCCCTACGAGCAGTACTTC
-	TRBJ1-2	TRBV5-4	-	CASSLALGGNYGYTF	TGTGCCAGCAGCTTAGCGCTCGGGGGTAACTATGGCTACACCTTC
-	TRBJ2-2	TRBV10-1	-	CASSRDRSAGELFF	TGCGCCAGCAGCAGGGACCGCTCGGCCGGGGAGCTGTTTTTT
-	TRBJ2-7	TRBV5-1	-	CASSLGVAAEQYF	TGCGCCAGCAGCTTGGGCGTAGCAGCCGAGCAGTACTTC
once	TRBJ2-3	TRBV5-1	-	CASSLGDSLYDHTQYF	TGCGCCAGCAGCTTGGGGGACTCTCTTTACGACCATACGCAGTATTTT
-	TRBJ2-7	TRBV18	TRBD2	CASSPPIPGTSTYEQYF	TGTGCCAGCTCACCACCGATACCCGGGACTAGTACCTACGAGCAGTACTTC
-	TRBJ2-7	TRBV28	TRBD2	CASSPKGLAGVYEQYF	TGTGCCAGCAGTCCCAAGGGACTAGCGGGAGTCTACGAGCAGTACTTC
-	TRBJ2-5	TRBV29-1	-	CSVGRRAGETQYF	TGCAGCGTGGGGCGGCGGGCTGGGGAGACCCAGTACTTC
-	TRBJ2-1	TRBV28	-	CASSLERFSSSSYNEQFF	TGTGCCAGCAGTTTAGAAAGATTTTCTTCTAGCTCCTACAATGAGCAGTTCTTC
few	TRBJ1-5	TRBV2	-	CASGKGQNSNQPQHF	TGTGCCAGCGGAAAAGGACAGAATAGCAATCAGCCCCAGCATTTT
-	TRBJ2-7	TRBV7-9	-	CASSLVARGAYEQYF	TGTGCCAGCAGCTTAGTGGCCAGGGGTGCCTACGAGCAGTACTTC
-	TRBJ2-5	TRBV30	-	CAWSSWQGGQRETQYF	TGTGCCTGGAGTAGTTGGCAGGGGGGCCAACGAGAGACCCAGTACTTC
-	TRBJ2-7	TRBV5-5	-	CASSLQGSYEQYF	TGTGCCAGCAGCTTGCAGGGCTCCTACGAGCAGTACTTC
-	TRBJ2-3	TRBV28	TRBD1	CASSPFGTGSGTDTQYF	TGTGCCAGCAGCCCCTTCGGGACAGGGAGTGGCACAGATACGCAGTATTTT
-	TRBJ2-3	TRBV19	-	CASSIRADTQYF	TGTGCCAGTAGTATCAGGGCAGATACGCAGTATTTT
-	TRBJ2-7	TRBV21-1	-	CASSRQGGGCHEQYF	TGTGCCAGCAGCCGACAAGGGGGGGGCTGCCACGAGCAGTACTTC
-	TRBJ1-5	TRBV10-1	-	CASSESGGGQPQHF	TGCGCCAGCAGTGAGTCCGGGGGTGGTCAGCCCCAGCATTTT
once	TRBJ1-2	TRBV30	-	CAWSVPTVIYGYTF	TGTGCCTGGAGTGTACCCACTGTGATCTATGGCTACACCTTC
-	TRBJ1-5	TRBV19	-	CASSIGGTSNQPQHF	TGTGCCAGTAGTATAGGAGGGACTAGCAATCAGCCCCAGCATTTT
few	TRBJ1-4	TRBV7-8	-	CASSPGLRRANEKLFF	TGTGCCAGCAGCCCCGGACTACGGAGGGCGAATGAAAAACTGTTTTTT
few	TRBJ2-2	TRBV18	-	CASSPPGLANTGELFF	TGTGCCAGCTCACCACCCGGCCTCGCGAACACCGGGGAGCTGTTTTTT
-	TRBJ1-4	TRBV7-2	TRBD1	CASSLGGTVNEKLFF	TGTGCCAGCAGCTTAGGAGGGACAGTTAATGAAAAACTGTTTTTT
-	TRBJ2-1	TRBV5-4	-	CASSLDLVGNEQFF	TGTGCCAGCAGCTTGGATCTAGTCGGCAATGAGCAGTTCTTC
-	TRBJ1-5	TRBV7-2	-	CASSRSNQPQHF	TGTGCCAGCAGCCGAAGCAATCAGCCCCAGCATTTT
-	TRBJ2-1	TRBV18	-	CASSQTIGNEQFF	TGTGCCAGCTCACAAACGATAGGGAATGAGCAGTTCTTC
-	TRBJ2-1	TRBV12-5	-	CASGLGYNEQFF	TGTGCTAGTGGTTTGGGCTACAATGAGCAGTTCTTC
-	TRBJ2-7	TRBV27	-	CASSLFPGVRPYEQYF	TGTGCCAGCAGTTTATTTCCGGGAGTACGACCCTACGAGCAGTACTTC